This is a list of T cell receptor beta chains from one sample in a study of post-analysis software for immune sequencing data. TCRdb ran MiXCR on the PCR reads and lists one entry per CDR3 protein. The sample lists roughly 800,000 distinct CDR3 sequences, 30% occurring once. Material for sequencing was blood. The receptors derive from a girl between 10 and 17 years old with multiple sclerosis. The conserved cysteine and the conserved F or W are not part of the CDR3 here.

TRBJ2-3 | TRBV2 | ASRDRVGTDTQY
TRBJ1-4 | TRBV6-5 | ASSYEGTGPASEKLF
TRBJ2-7 | TRBV4-3 | ASSQGQLYEQY
TRBJ2-1 | TRBV4-3 | ASSQSLQGGREQF
TRBJ2-3 | TRBV27 | ASRRGGGRPLGTQY
TRBJ1-6 | TRBV3-1 | ASSQTSGRSPRH
TRBJ1-4 | TRBV14 | ASSRAIAPTPTNEKLF
TRBJ1-1 | TRBV28 | ASSGRDPEGTEAF
- | TRBV27 | ASSLRGAYETQY
TRBJ1-1 | TRBV20-1 | SARDSGGPDRRTEAF
TRBJ2-7 | TRBV20-1 | SANSVQGLSYEQY
TRBJ2-5 | TRBV20-1 | SAYRGEETQY
TRBJ2-3 | TRBV12-3/TRBV12-4 | ASSSGKGDTQY
TRBJ1-2 | TRBV4-1 | ASSSEGGGMYGYT
TRBJ2-5 | TRBV7-9 | ASSLVGLQETQY
- | TRBV6-1 | ASSAQTRALKETQY
TRBJ2-1 | TRBV10-3 | AISLRGASSYNEQF
TRBJ2-1 | TRBV15 | ATSILGSGGSGGEQF
TRBJ2-1 | TRBV6-5 | ASSYSQGGGDEQF
TRBJ2-1 | TRBV7-2 | ASSLPPGLADIYNEQF
TRBJ1-5 | TRBV7-2 | ASSLAVAGMNQPQH
TRBJ2-7 | TRBV12-3/TRBV12-4 | ASTLSGSPHYEQY
TRBJ2-1 | TRBV3-1 | ASSQDQGRANEQF
TRBJ2-7 | TRBV20-1 | SQRGTGIHEQY
TRBJ1-4 | TRBV20-1 | SARGQANEKLF
TRBJ2-4 | TRBV5-1 | ASSSPGTGSVQY
TRBJ2-7 | TRBV2 | ASIGDSYEQY
TRBJ2-1 | TRBV15 | ATSRRSLDSYNEQF
TRBJ2-1 | TRBV5-1 | ASSSGTGIDEQF
TRBJ1-4 | TRBV5-6 | ASKYGANEKLF
TRBJ2-5 | TRBV7-2 | ASSADRVQETQY
TRBJ2-5 | TRBV11-2 | ASSLELAVETQY
TRBJ1-1 | TRBV5-1 | ANSQGAVNTEAF
TRBJ2-1 | TRBV6-5 | ASSPGGLGRKQF
TRBJ2-5 | TRBV20-1 | SARDARGTREQY
TRBJ2-2 | TRBV7-2 | ASSPSLAGVNTGELF
TRBJ1-4 | TRBV12-3/TRBV12-4 | ASSEAGKLF
TRBJ2-7 | TRBV7-2 | ASSLDPPGLAGAYEQY
TRBJ2-3 | TRBV6-5 | ASRGRQAPDTQY
TRBJ2-5 | TRBV29-1 | SSIEHRNRGVETQY
TRBJ1-2 | TRBV7-9 | ASSQGQGAGGYT
TRBJ1-2 | TRBV4-3 | ASSQATGASYGYT